This T cell receptor (beta chain) comes out of a study of technical replicates of blood from a few donors. This clone occurred once. Using immunoSEQ multiplex PCR, the repertoire was profiled, and TCRdb retains in-frame clones only, with some absent. The sample lists approximately 89,000 clones; over 90% were seen once. This sequence originates from a human donor in good health. Sequencing was performed on T cells isolated from PBMCs.

The CDR3 protein is CASSLTSRTEAFF. For the CDR3, the DNA is TGTGCCAGCAGCTTAACCTCTCGCACTGAAGCTTTCTTT. J is TRBJ1-1 and V is TRBV7-3; D not certain. The CDR3 extends over 13 amino acids. Trimming took off 0 bases at V and 4 bases at J, with 6 bases between the two ends. Germline CDR1 is SGHTA and CDR2 is FQGTGA.